A single TCR beta chain is shown here with its context. Assay used: immunoSEQ multiplex PCR; TCRdb lists only in-frame clones, some missing. The sample yields around 160,000 clones, 81% seen once. The ends were cut back, 5 bases at V and 3 bases at J, with 16 bases in the middle. The CDR3 totals 15 residues. Germline values: CDR1 SGHTA, CDR2 FQGNSA. The data stem from a study of blood T cell repertoires in COVID-19. The V and J genes are TRBV7-2 and TRBJ1-1; D possibly corresponds to TRBD1 (6 bases). Sequencing used peripheral blood. The source of this sequence is a human donor with acute or convalescent COVID-19. The donor label of this sample is uncertain. This chain's CDR3 is CASSQGRAGDTEAFF. The DNA of the CDR3 is TGTGCCAGCAGCCAGGGGAGGGCTGGGGACACTGAAGCTTTCTTT.